One sample yielded the 24 T cell receptor beta chains listed below, sequenced in a study of T cells after yellow fever vaccination. Using its own MiXCR run on the 5' RACE reads, TCRdb lists one record per CDR3 protein. The sample shows 450,000 to 550,000 distinct CDR3 sequences, around 21% of them seen only once. Sequenced here: PBMCs, sampled 15 days after the yellow fever booster vaccination. The receptors originated from a man aged 30 to 39 who received the YFV17D yellow fever vaccine.

This chain uses TRBV20-1 with TRBJ1-6; the match to TRBD1 covers 9 bases. The V and J ends lost 3 bases and 18 bases, in that order; junction bases with no gene match: 9. Germline V gene data show CDR1 as DFQATT and CDR2 as SNEGSKA (reference sequence). CDR3 length: 12 residues. The CDR3, as DNA: TGCAGTGCTAGCGGGAGGGGACAGGGAGCCCACTTT. The encoded protein is CSASGRGQGAHF.

The chain carries TRBV20-1 and TRBJ2-1; a possible D gene is TRBD1 (6 bases). Germline loops: CDR1 DFQATT, CDR2 SNEGSKA (reference sequence). The CDR3 consists of 13 residues. Trimming stripped 8 bases from V and 2 bases from J, with 13 bases between. The CDR3 protein is CSLSRGAYNEQFF. The CDR3 coding sequence is TGCAGTCTCAGCAGGGGAGCCTACAATGAGCAGTTCTTC.

This chain connects TRBV5-1 to TRBJ2-5, with D possibly matching TRBD1 (6 bases). This CDR3 contains 16 residues. Germline CDR1 SGHRS, CDR2 YFSETQ. V was clipped by 0 bases and J by 9 bases, with 21 bases between them. Here the CDR3 DNA reads TGCGCCAGCAGCTTGGGGAGCTCCGGGACACCGAGGGCCCAGTACTTC. Its protein product is CASSLGSSGTPRAQYF.

This clonotype has only a few counts. J is TRBJ2-7 and V is TRBV11-2; TRBD1 matches at 9 bases. Germline V gene sequence: CDR1 SGHAT, CDR2 FQNNGV. V shed 1 base, J shed 4 bases, and the junction held 20 bases outside the gene matches. The CDR3 is 20 residues long. DNA for the CDR3: TGTGCCAGCAGCTTAGGGAGGGCCGGGGTCGGGACAGGGCGAATTTACGAGCAGTACTTC. Its protein is CASSLGRAGVGTGRIYEQYF.

The V and J genes are TRBV2 and TRBJ2-5; D gene ambiguous. The CDR3 is 13 residues long. Trimming stripped 7 bases from V and 6 bases from J, with 15 bases between. Germline V lookup: CDR1 SNHLY, CDR2 FYNNEI. DNA for the CDR3: TGTGCCAGCATGAGACCGCCTAGGCAGACCCAGTACTTC. Its protein is CASMRPPRQTQYF.

The rearrangement links TRBV20-1 to TRBJ2-5, with 7 positions matching TRBD2. Germline V gene sequence: CDR1 DFQATT, CDR2 SNEGSKA (reference sequence). Trimming at V came to 2 bases and at J to 5 bases, leaving 8 bases not matched to a gene. The CDR3 is 14 residues long. In DNA, the CDR3 is TGCAGTGCTAGAAAGGGTTGGGAGGGTGAGACCCAGTACTTC. Translated: CSARKGWEGETQYF.

This clonotype was seen a few times. The V call is TRBV7-9, the J call TRBJ2-1; 13 nucleotides match TRBD2. J was trimmed by 6 bases and V by 5 bases; bases with no gene match: 4. The germline CDR1 and CDR2 sequences are SEHNR and FQNEAQ (reference sequence). The length of the CDR3 is 15 residues. CDR3 protein: CASSEGLAGINEQFF. In nucleotides, the CDR3 is TGTGCCAGCAGCGAGGGACTAGCGGGGATCAATGAGCAGTTCTTC.

This clonotype was seen a few times. This chain links TRBV5-4 with TRBJ2-3; TRBD2 matches 10 bases. J lost 2 bases, V lost 4 bases, and 7 bases had no gene match. CDR3 length: 16 amino acids. Germline V CDR1 and CDR2: SGHNT, YYREEE (reference sequence). CDR3 loop: CASSRTGTSVTDTQYF. CDR3 sequence (DNA): TGTGCCAGCAGCCGAACCGGGACTAGCGTCACAGATACGCAGTATTTT.

The rearrangement links TRBV18 to TRBJ2-7; D ambiguous. CDR1 is KGHSH, CDR2 LQKENI, per germline. This CDR3 is built from 14 residues. The V end lost 3 bases, the J end lost 2 bases, and 11 bases lay between the germline ends. DNA for the CDR3: TGTGCCAGCTCACCGGGTAGGGAACCCTACGAGCAGTACTTC. Amino acids: CASSPGREPYEQYF. Drawing the rest from reference TRBV18 and TRBJ2-7, the complete variable domain is NAGVMQNPRHLVRRRGQEARLRCSPMKGHSHVYWYRQLPEEGLKFMVYLQKENIIDESGMPKERFSAEFPKEGPSILRIQQVVRGDSAAYFCASSPGREPYEQYFGPGTRLTVT.

This chain links TRBV2 with TRBJ2-1; 10 bases map to TRBD2. J lost 7 bases, V lost 4 bases, and 13 bases had no gene match. The CDR3 has 17 amino acids. Germline V lookup: CDR1 SNHLY, CDR2 FYNNEI. The CDR3 reads CASSGGLLAGVGNEQFF. The CDR3 nucleotides read TGTGCCAGCAGTGGAGGGCTCCTAGCGGGAGTGGGAAATGAGCAGTTCTTC. Variable domain in full (rest from reference TRBV2 and TRBJ2-1): EPEVTQTPSHQVTQMGQEVILRCVPISNHLYFYWYRQILGQKVEFLVSFYNNEISEKSEIFDDQFSVERPDGSNFTLKIRSTKLEDSAMYFCASSGGLLAGVGNEQFFGPGTRLTVL.

The chain employs TRBV13 and TRBJ2-2; 8 bases line up with TRBD1. Germline V gives CDR1 PRHDT, CDR2 FYEKMQ (reference sequence). The CDR3 has 17 residues. Trimming cost V 4 bases and J 2 bases; bases outside gene matches: 9. CDR3 amino acids: CASSSIDRGKNTGELFF. The CDR3 DNA reads as TGTGCCAGCAGCTCTATCGACAGGGGTAAAAACACCGGGGAGCTGTTTTTT.

This clonotype was seen more than once but under ten times. V and J are TRBV20-1 and TRBJ2-7; D is undetermined. This CDR3 has 12 residues. Germline V CDR1 and CDR2: DFQATT, SNEGSKA (reference sequence). V was clipped by 4 bases and J by 6 bases, with 13 bases between them. CDR3 protein: CSAKPVEAEQYF. The CDR3 DNA follows: TGCAGTGCTAAGCCGGTCGAAGCCGAGCAGTACTTC.

This clonotype was seen a handful of times. Germline and junction disagree at one end, which may indicate a read error. The rearrangement joins TRBV12-3 or TRBV12-4 to TRBJ2-1; a weak D match, TRBD2 (5 bases). There are 12 residues in the CDR3. This chain's CDR3 is CASTLGGWERVF. The CDR3 coding sequence is TGTGCCAGCACCCTGGGCGGGTGGGAGAGGGTCTTC.

This clonotype was counted a single time. V is TRBV6-1 and J is TRBJ1-1, with TRBD1 matching over 7 bases. The CDR3 runs 14 residues. Germline loops: CDR1 MNHNS, CDR2 SASEGT. The V gene end was trimmed by 7 bases and the J gene end by 5 bases; junction bases not matched to a gene: 10. The CDR3 region is CASINRGLITEAFF. For the CDR3, the DNA is TGTGCCAGCATAAATAGGGGGCTTATTACTGAAGCTTTCTTT.

The count of this clonotype is one. A read error likely explains this, since a far larger clone differs by one base. This chain joins TRBV7-2 and TRBJ2-7; D remains ambiguous. This CDR3 spans 11 amino acids. In germline, CDR1 is SGHTA, CDR2 FQGNSA. Trimming removed 5 bases at V and 4 bases at J, with 6 bases between. The CDR3 DNA sequence: TGTGCCAGCAGCCAACCGTACGAGCAGTACTTC. This encodes CASSQPYEQYF.

The chain recombines TRBV30 with TRBJ1-1, with D possibly TRBD1 on 5 matching bases. The germline V gene encodes CDR1 GTSNPN and CDR2 SVGIG (reference sequence). The CDR3 sequence is 16 residues long. V was trimmed by 0 bases and J by 0 bases, leaving 14 bases between them. The CDR3 DNA reads TGTGCCTGGAGTGTACAGGTAATACAGATGAACACTGAAGCTTTCTTT. Its protein product is CAWSVQVIQMNTEAFF.

V is TRBV14 and J is TRBJ2-7; 13 nucleotides line up with TRBD2. This CDR3 is 16 amino acids long. Germline CDR1 SGHDN, CDR2 FVKESK. V gave up 5 bases and J gave up 2 bases; unmatched junction bases: 6. The CDR3 loop reads CASSVTSGRATYEQYF. DNA for the CDR3: TGTGCCAGCAGCGTAACTAGCGGGAGGGCCACCTACGAGCAGTACTTC.

This clonotype was found a few times. This chain uses TRBV23-1 with TRBJ2-7; D perhaps matches TRBD1 (6 bases). TRBV23-1 is an ORF, and what it does is uncertain. This CDR3 region has 14 residues. Trimming removed 6 bases from V and 6 bases from J, with 18 bases in between. CDR3 in DNA: TGCGCCAGCAGCTTATACAGGGATCGGCTCGAGCAGTACTTC. Protein product: CASSLYRDRLEQYF.

This clonotype was detected a few times. This chain uses TRBV20-1 with TRBJ2-3; TRBD2 agrees at 15 bases. V lost 1 base and J lost 3; bases outside the gene matches: 5. The CDR3 spans 17 residues. CDR1 DFQATT and CDR2 SNEGSKA come from the germline V gene (reference sequence). This chain's CDR3 is CSARAGTSGRSTDTQYF. In DNA, the CDR3 is TGCAGTGCTAGAGCCGGGACTAGCGGGAGGTCGACAGATACGCAGTATTTT.

The chain carries TRBV20-1 and TRBJ2-5; TRBD2 aligns across 14 bases. The CDR3 length is 15 residues. The trim removed 3 bases at V and 4 bases at J, leaving 4 bases unmatched. Germline V gene sequence: CDR1 DFQATT, CDR2 SNEGSKA (reference sequence). The DNA of the CDR3 is TGCAGTGCTAGGGGGACTAGCGGGAGCTTAGAGACCCAGTACTTC. Translating it yields CSARGTSGSLETQYF.

The rearrangement joins TRBV4-3 to TRBJ2-2; D not resolved. In germline, CDR1 is LGHNA, CDR2 YSLEER. V was clipped by 4 bases and J by 0 bases, with 9 bases between them. This CDR3 contains 15 residues. The CDR3, as DNA: TGCGCCAGCAGCCGCACCTACGCGAACACCGGGGAGCTGTTTTTT. It encodes CASSRTYANTGELFF.

The gene calls are TRBV7-2 and TRBJ2-5; 9 positions match TRBD2. Trimming took 4 bases from V and 4 from J; bases not matched to a gene: 7. This CDR3 spans 15 amino acids. Germline-derived CDR1 and CDR2 are SGHTA and FQGNSA. In DNA form, the CDR3 reads TGTGCCAGCAGCTACGAATATAGCGGGAGAGAGACCCAGTACTTC. It encodes CASSYEYSGRETQYF.

This chain joins TRBV7-9 and TRBJ2-7; 7 nucleotides match TRBD2. Germline V lookup: CDR1 SEHNR, CDR2 FQNEAQ (reference sequence). This CDR3 is 14 amino acids long. V shed 8 bases, J shed 4 bases, and the junction held 11 bases outside the gene matches. This CDR3 is CASALGGSGYEQYF. The CDR3 nucleotides are TGTGCCAGCGCGCTCGGCGGGAGTGGGTACGAGCAGTACTTC.

The gene calls are TRBV20-1 and TRBJ1-1; D is perhaps TRBD1 (5 bases). V was clipped by 6 bases and J by 1 base, with 12 bases between them. CDR3 length equals 13 residues. Germline V gives CDR1 DFQATT, CDR2 SNEGSKA (reference sequence). CDR3 loop: CSAIRTGNTEAFF. Written as DNA, the CDR3 is TGCAGTGCGATTAGAACAGGGAACACTGAAGCTTTCTTT.